Described below is a single T cell receptor (beta chain) sequence and its context. Its binding antigen is unknown. A read error may produce the germline difference seen at one junction end. This record belongs to a study of T cell repertoires in cytomegalovirus infection (dated by TCRdb to about 2019). Regarding the research as a whole: Donor HLA type was relevant to the analysis, because carriage of CMV infection together with the matching HLA type was indicated by public TCR beta signatures. General findings and caveats noted by the study authors: In both this cohort and an independent roughly 330-donor cohort, the cumulative frequency of public TCR beta family members distinguished carriers of CMV infection plus the relevant HLA type. The ex vivo response was dominated by HLA-C-restricted CMV-specific TCR beta clonotypes, which also provided the single most frequent clonotype in two of eight donors.

CDR1 and CDR2 were assigned from the germline V gene as KGHDR and SFDVKD. The CDR3 spans 15 residues, from the cysteine through the phenylalanine. Only the CDR3 part of the read is kept: 45 bases, read in frame from the first base. The sequencing machine was an Illumina HiSeq 1500. TCRdb trimmed the raw reads at Q25, called clones with MiXCR and kept productive beta chains. Rows with one shared CDR3 protein collapse into an entry with the most common genes and DNA. Here the sample has more than 150,000 distinct CDR3 sequences; around 20% occur a single time. The ten biggest clones cover 2.5% to 3% of the sample.

The receptor was isolated from a human donor in good health (CMV status not recorded). Some clones in this sample may be carry-over from other donors' samples. Sequencing was done on a sample of PBMCs. The chain is encoded by TRBV24-1 joined to TRBJ2-5; 7 nucleotides in the junction match TRBD1. Here is the DNA: TGTCCCACCAGTGATCCTCGACAGGGCGGAGAGACCCAGTACTTC. The resulting protein is CPTSDPRQGGETQYF.